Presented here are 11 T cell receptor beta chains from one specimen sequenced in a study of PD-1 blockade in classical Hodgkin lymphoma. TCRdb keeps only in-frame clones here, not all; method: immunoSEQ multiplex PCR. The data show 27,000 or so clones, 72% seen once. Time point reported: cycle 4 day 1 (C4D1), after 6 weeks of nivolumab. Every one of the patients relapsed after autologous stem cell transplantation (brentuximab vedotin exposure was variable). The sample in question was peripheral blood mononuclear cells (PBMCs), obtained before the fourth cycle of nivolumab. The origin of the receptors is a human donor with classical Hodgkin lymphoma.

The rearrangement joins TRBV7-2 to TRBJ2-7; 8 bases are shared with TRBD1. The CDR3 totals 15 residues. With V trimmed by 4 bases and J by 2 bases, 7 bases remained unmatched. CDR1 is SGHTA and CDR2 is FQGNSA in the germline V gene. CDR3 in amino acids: CASSYSGTGTYEQYF. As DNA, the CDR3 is TGTGCCAGCAGCTATTCCGGGACAGGCACCTACGAGCAGTACTTC. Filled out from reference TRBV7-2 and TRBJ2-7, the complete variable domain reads GAGVSQSPSNKVTEKGKDVELRCDPISGHTALYWYRQSLGQGLEFLIYFQGNSAPDKSGLPSDRFSAERTGGSVSTLTIQRTQQEDSAVYLCASSYSGTGTYEQYFGPGTRLTVT.

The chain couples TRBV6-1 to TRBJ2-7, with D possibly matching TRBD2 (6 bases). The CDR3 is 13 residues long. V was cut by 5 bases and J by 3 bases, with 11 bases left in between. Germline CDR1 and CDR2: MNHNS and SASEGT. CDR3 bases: TGTGCCAGCAGTCGGACGGGGGACTACGAGCAGTACTTC. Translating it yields CASSRTGDYEQYF.

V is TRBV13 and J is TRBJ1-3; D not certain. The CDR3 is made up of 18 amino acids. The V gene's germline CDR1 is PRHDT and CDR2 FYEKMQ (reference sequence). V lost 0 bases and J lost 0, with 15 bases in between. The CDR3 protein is CASSLGPALTTSGNTIYF. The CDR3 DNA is TGTGCCAGCAGCTTAGGCCCCGCCCTAACAACCTCTGGAAACACCATATATTTT.

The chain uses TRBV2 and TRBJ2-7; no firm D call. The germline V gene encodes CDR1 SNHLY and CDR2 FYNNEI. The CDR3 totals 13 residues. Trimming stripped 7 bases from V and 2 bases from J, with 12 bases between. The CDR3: CASTPDATYEQYF. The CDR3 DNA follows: TGTGCCAGCACCCCGGACGCCACCTACGAGCAGTACTTC. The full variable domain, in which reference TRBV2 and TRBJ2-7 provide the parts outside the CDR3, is EPEVTQTPSHQVTQMGQEVILRCVPISNHLYFYWYRQILGQKVEFLVSFYNNEISEKSEIFDDQFSVERPDGSNFTLKIRSTKLEDSAMYFCASTPDATYEQYFGPGTRLTVT.

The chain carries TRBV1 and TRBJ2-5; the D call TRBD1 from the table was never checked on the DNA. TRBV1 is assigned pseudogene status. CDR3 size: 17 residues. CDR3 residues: CTSSQATPDRGLETQYF. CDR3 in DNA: TGCACCAGCAGCCAAGCTACACCTGACAGGGGGTTGGAGACCCAGTACTTC.

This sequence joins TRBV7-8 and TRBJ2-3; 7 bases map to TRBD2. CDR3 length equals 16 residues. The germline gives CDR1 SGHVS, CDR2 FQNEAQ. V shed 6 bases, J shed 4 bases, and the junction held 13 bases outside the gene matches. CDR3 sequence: CASSPEWGGFSDTQYF. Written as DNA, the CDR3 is TGTGCCAGCAGTCCGGAGTGGGGGGGGTTCTCAGATACGCAGTATTTT. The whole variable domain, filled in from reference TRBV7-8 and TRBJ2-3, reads GAGVSQSPRYKVAKRGQDVALRCDPISGHVSLFWYQQALGQGPEFLTYFQNEAQLDKSGLPSDRFFAERPEGSVSTLKIQRTQQEDSAVYLCASSPEWGGFSDTQYFGPGTRLTVL.

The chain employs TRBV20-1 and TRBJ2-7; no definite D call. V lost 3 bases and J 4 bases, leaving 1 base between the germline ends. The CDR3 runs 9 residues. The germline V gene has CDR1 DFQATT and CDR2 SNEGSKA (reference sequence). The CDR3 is CSASYEQYF. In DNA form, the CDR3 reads TGCAGTGCTAGTTACGAGCAGTACTTC.

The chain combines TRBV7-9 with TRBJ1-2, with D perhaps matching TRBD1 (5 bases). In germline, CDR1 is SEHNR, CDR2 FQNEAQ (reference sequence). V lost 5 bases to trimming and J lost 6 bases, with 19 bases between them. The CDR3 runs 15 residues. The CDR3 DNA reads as TGTGCCAGCAGCCCATTCGGGGGGGACCCGGATGGCTACACCTTC. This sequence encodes CASSPFGGDPDGYTF.

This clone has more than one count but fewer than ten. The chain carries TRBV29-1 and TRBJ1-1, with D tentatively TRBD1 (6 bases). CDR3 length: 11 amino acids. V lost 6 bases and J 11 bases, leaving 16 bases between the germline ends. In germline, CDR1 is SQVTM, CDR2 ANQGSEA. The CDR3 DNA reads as TGCAGCGTCACCGGGGGGCAGAGGGCTTTCTTT. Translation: CSVTGGQRAFF.

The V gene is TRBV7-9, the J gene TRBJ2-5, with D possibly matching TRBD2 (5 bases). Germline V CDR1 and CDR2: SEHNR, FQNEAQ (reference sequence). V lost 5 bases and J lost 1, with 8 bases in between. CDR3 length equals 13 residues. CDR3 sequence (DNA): TGTGCCAGCAGCCCCCGGGGCCAAGAGACCCAGTACTTC. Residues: CASSPRGQETQYF.

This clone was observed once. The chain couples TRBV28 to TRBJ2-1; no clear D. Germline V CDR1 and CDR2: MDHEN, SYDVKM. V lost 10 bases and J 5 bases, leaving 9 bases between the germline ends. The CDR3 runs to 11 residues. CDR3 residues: CATSINNEQFF. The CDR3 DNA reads TGTGCCACCTCAATAAACAATGAGCAGTTCTTC.